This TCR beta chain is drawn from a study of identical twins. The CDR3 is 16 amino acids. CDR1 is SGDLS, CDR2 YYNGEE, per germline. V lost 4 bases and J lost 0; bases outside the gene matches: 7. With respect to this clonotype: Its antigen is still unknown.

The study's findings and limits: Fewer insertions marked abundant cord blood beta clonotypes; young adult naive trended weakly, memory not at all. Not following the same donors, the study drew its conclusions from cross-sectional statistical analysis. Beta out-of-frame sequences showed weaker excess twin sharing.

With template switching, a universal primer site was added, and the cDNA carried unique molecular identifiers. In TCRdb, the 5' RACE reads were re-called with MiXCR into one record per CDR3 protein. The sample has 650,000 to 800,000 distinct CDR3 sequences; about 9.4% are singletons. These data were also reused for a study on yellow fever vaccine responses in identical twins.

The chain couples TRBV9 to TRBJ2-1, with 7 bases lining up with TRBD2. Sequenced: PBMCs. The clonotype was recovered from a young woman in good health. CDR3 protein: CASSPPTGGSYNEQFF. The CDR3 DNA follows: TGTGCCAGCAGCCCCCCTACGGGGGGCTCCTACAATGAGCAGTTCTTC.